Shown below are 14 T cell receptor beta chains from a single sample sequenced in a study of shared clonotypes between healthy human individuals. Libraries were prepared by immunoSEQ multiplex PCR; TCRdb keeps only in-frame clonotypes and omits some of them. The sample yields about 490,000 clones, 76% seen once. The source material was PBMCs. Receptor source: a woman aged 40 to 55 in good health. Some clones in this sample may be carry-over from other donors' samples.

The chain is built from TRBV10-1 and TRBJ2-5, with 7 bases lining up with TRBD2. The CDR3 consists of 13 residues. Germline V gene data show CDR1 as WNHNN and CDR2 as SYGVQD (reference sequence). J gave up 4 bases and V 3 bases, and 2 bases lay outside the gene matches. CDR3 in amino acids: CASSESGTETQYF. Here the CDR3 DNA reads TGCGCCAGCAGTGAAAGCGGGACAGAGACCCAGTACTTC.

The chain is built from TRBV5-6 and TRBJ2-7, with a possible D match to TRBD1 (5 bases). Trimming shortened V by 4 bases and J by 1 base, and 9 bases separated the two germline ends. The CDR3 runs 13 residues. CDR1 is SGHDT, CDR2 YYEEEE, per germline. The DNA for the CDR3 is TGTGCCAGCAGCCGTAGGGGTTCCTACGAGCAGTACTTC. Protein sequence: CASSRRGSYEQYF. The entire variable domain, with the rest obtained from reference TRBV5-6 and TRBJ2-7, is as follows: DAGVTQSPTHLIKTRGQQVTLRCSPKSGHDTVSWYQQALGQGPQFIFQYYEEEERQRGNFPDRFSGHQFPNYSSELNVNALLLGDSALYLCASSRRGSYEQYFGPGTRLTVT.

Comment on this clone: Other nucleotide sequences from this sample produce the same CDR3. In nucleotides, the CDR3 is TGTGCCAGCTCACCAAGGACTAGCGGGAGCTCCTACAATGAGCAGTTCTTC. Its protein product is CASSPRTSGSSYNEQFF. J is TRBJ2-1 and V is TRBV18; 13 bases map to TRBD2. The CDR3 loop spans 17 amino acids. The V gene's germline CDR1 is KGHSH and CDR2 LQKENI. The J segment lost 0 bases and the V segment lost 2 bases, leaving 1 base of the junction unmatched.

The chain carries TRBV6-4 and TRBJ2-3, with 8 bases that match TRBD2. The CDR3 runs to 14 residues. With V trimmed by 7 bases and J by 2 bases, 5 bases remained unmatched. Germline V gene sequence: CDR1 MRHNA, CDR2 SNTAGT. The CDR3 DNA reads as TGTGCCAGCAAACCAGCGGGAGACACAGATACGCAGTATTTT. It yields the protein CASKPAGDTDTQYF.

J is TRBJ2-4 and V is TRBV21-1; TRBD1, as called in the table, went unchecked against the DNA. TRBV21-1 is a listed pseudogene. This CDR3 region has 16 residues. CDR3 sequence: CASSTTGFGVCHIQYF. In DNA form, the CDR3 reads TGTGCCAGCAGCACGACAGGGTTTGGGGTCTGTCACATTCAGTACTTC.

This rearrangement joins TRBV11-2 to TRBJ2-1; 9 nucleotides agree with TRBD1. V lost 5 bases to trimming and J lost 9 bases; unmatched junction nucleotides: 5. From germline, CDR1 is SGHAT and CDR2 FQNNGV. CDR3 length: 13 residues. The CDR3 region has the DNA TGTGCCAGCAGCATATACAGGGGGCTTGAGCAGTTCTTC. Protein product: CASSIYRGLEQFF.

The gene calls are TRBV28 and TRBJ2-5, with D unresolved. V shed 3 bases and J shed 0 bases, with 5 bases lying between them. This CDR3 is built from 13 residues. Germline V CDR1 and CDR2: MDHEN, SYDVKM. CDR3 residues: CASSFEYQETQYF. The CDR3 nucleotides read TGTGCCAGCAGTTTTGAGTACCAAGAGACCCAGTACTTC.

V usage is TRBV7-9 and J usage is TRBJ2-3, with 9 bases aligning to TRBD1. Germline V lookup: CDR1 SEHNR, CDR2 FQNEAQ (reference sequence). This CDR3 comprises 15 residues. Losses at the gene ends were 2 bases for V and 4 bases for J; bases not matched to a gene: 4. CDR3 in DNA: TGTGCCAGCAGCTTATCTGGGACAGGGCCAGATACGCAGTATTTT. Amino acid sequence: CASSLSGTGPDTQYF.

Only one count was recorded for this clone. This chain uses TRBV13 with TRBJ2-7; the match to TRBD2 covers 8 bases. J was trimmed by 1 base and V by 4 bases; bases with no gene match: 12. Germline V gene data show CDR1 as PRHDT and CDR2 as FYEKMQ (reference sequence). The CDR3 sequence is 17 residues long. CDR3 residues: CASSSRVGAGDSYEQYF. As DNA, the CDR3 is TGTGCCAGCAGCTCTCGGGTTGGAGCGGGAGATTCCTACGAGCAGTACTTC.

The chain recombines TRBV19 with TRBJ2-1; D perhaps matches TRBD1 (6 bases). This CDR3 region has 15 residues. The V and J ends lost 3 bases and 6 bases respectively, with 15 bases between them. Germline V lookup: CDR1 LNHDA, CDR2 SQIVND (reference sequence). In DNA form, the CDR3 reads TGTGCCAGTAGTATCGCTAGGGGGACCATCAATGAGCAGTTCTTC. As protein: CASSIARGTINEQFF.

This sequence joins TRBV4-2 and TRBJ2-7, with 7 bases fitting TRBD2. This CDR3 has 18 amino acids. The germline V gene encodes CDR1 LGHNA and CDR2 YNFKEQ. Trimming cost V 0 bases and J 4 bases; bases outside gene matches: 15. The CDR3, as DNA: TGTGCCAGCAGCCAAGATTATGGGGAGGGAGGGCCTGGGTACGAGCAGTACTTC. Its protein is CASSQDYGEGGPGYEQYF.

Many counts were recorded for this clone. In the same sample, other DNA sequences code for this CDR3. The chain employs TRBV7-8 and TRBJ1-1; TRBD1 is a possible D gene (6 bases). The germline V gene encodes CDR1 SGHVS and CDR2 FQNEAQ. V was shortened by 5 bases and J by 0 bases, with 7 bases between the two germline ends. CDR3 size: 13 residues. The CDR3 DNA reads TGTGCCAGCAGCGGACAGCTGAACACTGAAGCTTTCTTT. Translating it yields CASSGQLNTEAFF. Full variable domain (outside the CDR3, taken from reference TRBV7-8 and TRBJ1-1): GAGVSQSPRYKVAKRGQDVALRCDPISGHVSLFWYQQALGQGPEFLTYFQNEAQLDKSGLPSDRFFAERPEGSVSTLKIQRTQQEDSAVYLCASSGQLNTEAFFGQGTRLTVV.

CDR3: CASSLHVQKETQYF. The CDR3 bases are TGCGCCAGCAGCTTGCATGTCCAAAAAGAGACCCAGTACTTC. The chain employs TRBV5-1 and TRBJ2-5; D gene uncertain. The CDR3 length is 14 residues. CDR1 is SGHRS, CDR2 YFSETQ, per germline. Trimming removed 1 base at V and 3 bases at J, with 10 bases between.

With regard to this clone: With a much larger clone just one base away, this may be a read error. This rearrangement joins TRBV11-3 to TRBJ2-3; no clear D. Germline CDR1 and CDR2: SGHNT and YENEEA. The CDR3 runs to 11 residues. Trimming pared 3 bases from V and 3 bases from J, leaving 1 base between. The CDR3 region has the DNA TGTGCCAGCAGCTTTACAGATACGCAGTATTTT. Its translation is CASSFTDTQYF.